This T cell receptor (beta chain) was sequenced for a study of shared clonotypes between healthy human individuals. TCRdb's table, derived via immunoSEQ multiplex PCR, lists solely in-frame clones and lacks some. This table holds under 2,500,000 clones, approximately 94% found once. The germline gives CDR1 LNHDA, CDR2 SQIVND (reference sequence). Between the trimmed V and J ends, which lost 4 bases and 0 bases, there was a span of 15 bases. The CDR3 sequence is 16 residues long. The chain carries TRBV19 and TRBJ1-1, with D maybe TRBD1 (5 bases). This TCR was sampled from a man in his late teens or twenties in good health. Sequencing input: naive CD4+ T cells sorted from blood. Subset meaning: CD45RA+ positively selected. The CDR3 protein is CASSNGRQLMNTEAFF. The CDR3 DNA reads TGTGCCAGTAGTAACGGGAGACAGCTCATGAACACTGAAGCTTTCTTT. Full variable domain (missing parts from reference TRBV19 and TRBJ1-1): DGGITQSPKYLFRKEGQNVTLSCEQNLNHDAMYWYRQDPGQGLRLIYYSQIVNDFQKGDIAEGYSVSREKKESFPLTVTSAQKNPTAFYLCASSNGRQLMNTEAFFGQGTRLTVV.